This TCR beta chain was sequenced in a study of cytomegalovirus exposure and HLA in healthy donors. The study's findings and limits: For most TCR beta V segments, an earlier analysis put the productive rate at about 87% or about 30% of the time. A later analysis associated 15,000 or so TCR beta sequences with HLA alleles at a 0.05 false discovery rate.

In the PCR, 60 Vbeta and 13 Jbeta primers were used. In the authors' methods: Tens of millions of unique TCR beta chains, 9.5 million to 14 million shared, were counted in a later analysis. The method was immunoSEQ multiplex PCR; TCRdb's version includes in-frame clones alone and lacks a portion of them. The V and J calls and clone size come from that table; D and trimming were worked out from the DNA. The profile covers 130,000 or so clones, with roughly 82% appearing a single time and 4.2% taken by the ten largest. This clone has a single count. Its antigen is unknown. Sequenced input: PBMCs. The clonotype originates from a male donor in good health and CMV-seropositive.

The CDR3 loop is CASSYGGPNYGYTF. In DNA, the CDR3 is TGTGCCAGCAGTTATGGAGGGCCTAACTATGGCTACACCTTC. The chain employs TRBV6-6 and TRBJ1-2; D gene unclear. Trimming left V 3 bases short and J 0 bases short, with 8 bases between. CDR1 and CDR2 from the germline V gene are MNHNY and SVGAGI (reference sequence). The CDR3 loop spans 14 amino acids.